This T cell receptor (beta chain) is from a study of graft-versus-host responses after intestinal transplantation. Only in-frame clones appear in the TCRdb table, and some are missing; sequencing was by immunoSEQ multiplex PCR. The table has roughly 120,000 clones, 90% seen once. This clone has only one observation. Its target is unknown. Trimming shortened V by 5 bases and J by 4 bases, and 14 bases separated the two germline ends. In germline, CDR1 is MDHEN, CDR2 SYDVKM. This CDR3 region has 14 residues. The V call is TRBV28, the J call TRBJ1-2; D is perhaps TRBD1 (6 bases). The TCR comes from a human donor who received an intestinal transplant. Specimen: unstimulated CD4+ T cells sorted from spleen or lymph node cells, collected before intestinal transplant. CDR3 nucleotides: TGTGCCAGCAGTCAAGAACAGGGCCGCTATGGCTACACCTTC. It specifies CASSQEQGRYGYTF.